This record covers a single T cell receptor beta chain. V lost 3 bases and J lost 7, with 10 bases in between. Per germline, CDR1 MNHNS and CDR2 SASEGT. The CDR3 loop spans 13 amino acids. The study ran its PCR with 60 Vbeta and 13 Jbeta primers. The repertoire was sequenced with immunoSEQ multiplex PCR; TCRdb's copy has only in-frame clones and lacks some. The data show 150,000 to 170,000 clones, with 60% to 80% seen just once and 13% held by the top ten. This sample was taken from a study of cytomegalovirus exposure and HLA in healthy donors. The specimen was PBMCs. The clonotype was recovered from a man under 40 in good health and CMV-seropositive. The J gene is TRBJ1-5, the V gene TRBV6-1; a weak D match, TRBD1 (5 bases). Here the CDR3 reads CASSDRVGQPQHF. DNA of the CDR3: TGTGCCAGCAGTGACAGGGTTGGACAGCCCCAGCATTTT.